Included here is one T cell receptor beta chain sequence, with context. Repertoires were generated with immunoSEQ multiplex PCR, while TCRdb's copy carries only in-frame clones and drops some. The data hold some 20,000 clones, with around nine tenths observed a single time. The CDR3 consists of 16 residues. V lost 0 bases and J lost 7; bases outside the gene matches: 9. Germline CDR1 SGHNT, CDR2 YENEEA. The data were obtained in a study of blood T cell repertoires in COVID-19. The sample was peripheral blood. The V call is TRBV11-3, the J call TRBJ2-1, with TRBD2 identical over 7 bases. The source of this sequence is a human donor in a cohort sampled during active COVID-19. DNA for the CDR3: TGTGCCAGCAGCTTAGACGGAGGACCAGCGGGGAATGAGCAGTTCTTC. It yields the protein CASSLDGGPAGNEQFF.